These 27 T cell receptor beta chains came from one sample sequenced in a study of blood T cell repertoires in COVID-19. The table came from immunoSEQ multiplex PCR; TCRdb's copy has only in-frame clones and leaves some out. The repertoire includes roughly 180,000 clones, 76% of them detected once, and just over 8.5% sits in the top ten. Sequencing was done on a sample of peripheral blood. Receptors were obtained from a woman aged 50 to 60 with active or convalescent COVID-19.

This chain uses TRBV7-9 with TRBJ1-4; D unresolved. Trimming left V 3 bases short and J 3 bases short, with 14 bases between. The CDR3 covers 16 residues. CDR1 and CDR2 from the germline V gene are SEHNR and FQNEAQ (reference sequence). This CDR3 reads CASSFNMGSANEKLFF. The CDR3, as DNA: TGTGCCAGCAGCTTCAACATGGGGAGTGCTAATGAAAAACTGTTTTTT. The complete variable domain, with remaining parts taken from reference TRBV7-9 and TRBJ1-4, reads DTGVSQNPRHKITKRGQNVTFRCDPISEHNRLYWYRQTLGQGPEFLTYFQNEAQLEKSRLLSDRFSAERPKGSFSTLEIQRTEQGDSAMYLCASSFNMGSANEKLFFGSGTQLSVL.

Only one count was recorded for this clone. This chain joins TRBV6-2 or TRBV6-3 and TRBJ2-2; TRBD2 matches at 10 bases. CDR3 size: 16 residues. Looked up from germline, CDR1 is MNHEY and CDR2 is SVGEGT. V lost 1 base and J lost 4; bases outside the gene matches: 3. The CDR3 DNA reads TGTGCCAGCAGTTACTTTCTAGCGGGGGCCACCGGGGAGCTGTTTTTT. Protein sequence: CASSYFLAGATGELFF.

The rearrangement joins TRBV7-8 to TRBJ1-5; D perhaps matches TRBD1 (5 bases). Germline CDR1 and CDR2: SGHVS and FQNEAQ. Deletions cut 3 bases from V and 5 bases from J, with 11 bases between. The CDR3 loop spans 14 amino acids. The CDR3 DNA sequence: TGTGCCAGCAGCTTCTCAGGGAGGTATCAGCCCCAGCATTTT. This encodes CASSFSGRYQPQHF.

CDR3 loop: CAGQGDDGYTF. The CDR3 DNA reads as TGTGCCGGACAGGGAGACGATGGCTACACCTTC. The chain has TRBV6-6 and TRBJ1-2; 8 bases align to TRBD1. Per germline, CDR1 MNHNY and CDR2 SVGAGI (reference sequence). Trimming took 11 bases from V and 6 from J; bases not matched to a gene: 5. CDR3 size: 11 residues.

This sequence joins TRBV18 and TRBJ1-2; D is perhaps TRBD1 (6 bases). The CDR3 runs 13 residues. CDR1 is KGHSH, CDR2 LQKENI, per germline. The germline V and J ends were trimmed by 6 bases and 2 bases, with 10 bases remaining between them. The CDR3 loop reads CASSRTDNYGYTF. The DNA of the CDR3 is TGTGCCAGCTCGAGGACAGACAACTATGGCTACACCTTC. Together with reference TRBV18 and TRBJ1-2, the CDR3 gives the full variable domain: NAGVMQNPRHLVRRRGQEARLRCSPMKGHSHVYWYRQLPEEGLKFMVYLQKENIIDESGMPKERFSAEFPKEGPSILRIQQVVRGDSAAYFCASSRTDNYGYTFGSGTRLTVV.

This chain connects TRBV10-3 to TRBJ1-5, with no clear D. In germline, CDR1 is ENHRY, CDR2 SYGVKD. Trimming took off 3 bases at V and 4 bases at J, with 13 bases between the two ends. This CDR3 is built from 15 residues. CDR3 nucleotides: TGTGCCATCAGTGAAAATGTTGTTGCGAATCAGCCCCAGCATTTT. It translates to CAISENVVANQPQHF.

The chain has TRBV5-1 and TRBJ2-2, with 8 bases that match TRBD2. CDR3 length equals 15 residues. J was trimmed by 1 base and V by 4 bases; bases with no gene match: 3. CDR1 SGHRS and CDR2 YFSETQ come from the germline V gene. CDR3 in DNA: TGCGCCAGCAGCCGACTAGCGCAGAACACCGGGGAGCTGTTTTTT. This translates into CASSRLAQNTGELFF.

This chain connects TRBV6-5 to TRBJ1-2; TRBD1 aligns across 8 bases. This CDR3 contains 15 residues. Germline CDR1 MNHEY, CDR2 SVGAGI. Losses at the gene ends were 5 bases for V and 4 bases for J; bases not matched to a gene: 9. The CDR3, as DNA: TGTGCCAGCAGTCCGCGGACAGGGATCAGCTATGGCTACACCTTC. Residues: CASSPRTGISYGYTF.

The V call is TRBV29-1, the J call TRBJ2-1, with 16 bases fitting TRBD2. Losses at the gene ends were 7 bases for V and 9 bases for J; bases not matched to a gene: 6. Germline CDR1 is SQVTM and CDR2 is ANQGSEA. CDR3 length equals 14 residues. CDR3 sequence reads: CSGGTSGRASEQFF. The DNA for the CDR3 is TGCAGCGGGGGGACTAGCGGGAGGGCCAGTGAGCAGTTCTTC.

The rearrangement uses TRBV27 and TRBJ1-4; a possible D gene is TRBD1 (6 bases). Trimming cost V 0 bases and J 5 bases, with 16 bases left between them. Germline-derived CDR1 and CDR2 are MNHEY and SMNVEV (reference sequence). This CDR3 has 17 residues. The CDR3 sequence: CASSLSSWTEGNEKLFF. Written as DNA, the CDR3 is TGTGCCAGCAGTTTATCCTCCTGGACAGAGGGAAATGAAAAACTGTTTTTT.

This clone came up a few times. The genes are TRBV7-2 and TRBJ2-3, with 15 nucleotides matching TRBD2. The CDR3 runs to 19 residues. Germline V gene sequence: CDR1 SGHTA, CDR2 FQGNSA. The V segment lost 1 base and the J segment 5 bases; nucleotides outside the gene matches: 10. CDR3 coding DNA: TGTGCCAGCAGCTTAGTAATAGGGCCGGGACTAGCGGGAGGAGATACGCAGTATTTT. Amino acid sequence: CASSLVIGPGLAGGDTQYF.

The count of this clone is one. This chain uses TRBV4-2 with TRBJ2-1, with a weak D call TRBD2 (7 bases). V lost 0 bases and J lost 9, with 30 bases in between. Germline V gene data show CDR1 as LGHNA and CDR2 as YNFKEQ. This CDR3 comprises 20 residues. The CDR3 nucleotides read TGTGCCAGCAGCCAAGATGTGGCGAGGGGGGGCCTTACGGCCGCCCGTGAGCAGTTCTTC. Its protein is CASSQDVARGGLTAAREQFF.

In its sample, this clone was seen a few times. The V and J genes are TRBV7-2 and TRBJ1-6, with unresolved D. From germline, CDR1 is SGHTA and CDR2 FQGNSA. This CDR3 comprises 16 residues. Trimming took off 1 base at V and 7 bases at J, with 14 bases between the two ends. The CDR3, as DNA: TGTGCCAGCAGCTTAGGACCGGAGCCCCGAAATTCACCCCTCCACTTT. Encoded protein: CASSLGPEPRNSPLHF.

This chain uses TRBV2 with TRBJ1-1, with D maybe TRBD1 (6 bases). The CDR3 has 13 amino acids. Germline values: CDR1 SNHLY, CDR2 FYNNEI. V dropped 6 bases and J dropped 5 bases, with 13 bases sitting between them. The CDR3 reads CASRRQVGTEAFF. The CDR3 DNA sequence: TGTGCCAGCAGGAGACAGGTGGGGACTGAAGCTTTCTTT.

This clone has only one observation. This chain joins TRBV9 and TRBJ2-3; a possible D gene is TRBD1 (5 bases). The V gene lost 4 bases and the J gene lost 0 bases, with 9 bases spanning the gap. CDR1 and CDR2 (germline): SGDLS, YYNGEE. The CDR3 is 14 amino acids. The DNA for the CDR3 is TGTGCCAGCAGCCCGCAGGGAAGCACAGATACGCAGTATTTT. Its translation is CASSPQGSTDTQYF.

This chain joins TRBV27 and TRBJ2-3, with 7 bases identical to TRBD2. The junction had 13 bases not matched to a gene; V was cut back by 0 bases and J by 7 bases. Germline assignment: CDR1 MNHEY and CDR2 SMNVEV (reference sequence). The CDR3 spans 17 residues. The CDR3 region has the DNA TGTGCCAGCAGTTTATCGATAACGGGGAGGGCGTTGAATACGCAGTATTTT. Amino acid sequence: CASSLSITGRALNTQYF.

The chain employs TRBV11-2 and TRBJ2-3, with D hard to call. The CDR3 is 12 residues long. Germline values: CDR1 SGHAT, CDR2 FQNNGV. V was pared by 5 bases and J by 4 bases, with 7 bases between. CDR3 nucleotides: TGTGCCAGCAGCCCCGGTGCAGATACGCAGTATTTT. It codes for CASSPGADTQYF.

V is TRBV30 and J is TRBJ1-6; unclear D gene. Germline V lookup: CDR1 GTSNPN, CDR2 SVGIG (reference sequence). Trimming removed 0 bases at V and 5 bases at J, with 11 bases between. The CDR3 is made up of 15 amino acids. The chain's CDR3 is CAWSVPGINNSPLHF. CDR3 nucleotide sequence: TGTGCCTGGAGTGTACCGGGGATCAATAATTCACCCCTCCACTTT. The complete variable domain, with remaining parts taken from reference TRBV30 and TRBJ1-6, reads SQTIHQWPATLVQPVGSPLSLECTVEGTSNPNLYWYRQAAGRGLQLLFYSVGIGQISSEVPQNLSASRPQDRQFILSSKKLLLSDSGFYLCAWSVPGINNSPLHFGNGTRLTVT.

The V and J genes are TRBV6-5 and TRBJ2-3; 13 bases fit TRBD2. J lost 5 bases, V lost 8 bases, and 7 bases had no gene match. From germline, CDR1 is MNHEY and CDR2 SVGAGI. This CDR3 is built from 15 residues. CDR3 nucleotide sequence: TGTGCCAGCGCCGAGACTAGCGGGAGGCGAGATACGCAGTATTTT. Its protein product is CASAETSGRRDTQYF.

The CDR3 reads CASSLGQGPTDTQYF. The DNA of the CDR3 is TGCGCCAGCAGCTTGGGGCAGGGGCCTACAGATACGCAGTATTTT. This chain joins TRBV5-1 and TRBJ2-3, with TRBD1 as a possible D gene (6 bases). Trimming shortened V by 0 bases and J by 3 bases, and 11 bases separated the two germline ends. The germline V gene encodes CDR1 SGHRS and CDR2 YFSETQ. The CDR3 spans 15 residues.

V usage is TRBV27 and J usage is TRBJ1-1, with TRBD1 matching over 7 bases. Per germline, CDR1 MNHEY and CDR2 SMNVEV (reference sequence). The J segment lost 1 base and the V segment lost 6 bases, leaving 5 bases of the junction unmatched. The CDR3 is 14 residues long. Here the CDR3 reads CASSMDRWNTEAFF. Written as DNA, the CDR3 is TGTGCCAGCAGCATGGACAGGTGGAACACTGAAGCTTTCTTT.

The V call is TRBV3-1 (or the pseudogene TRBV3-2), the J call TRBJ1-3, with D uncertain. The CDR3 extends over 17 amino acids. The V and J ends lost 2 bases and 0 bases respectively, with 14 bases between them. Germline V gives CDR1 LGHDT, CDR2 YNNKEL (reference sequence). The CDR3 region is CASSQSPGSNSGNTIYF. The CDR3 DNA sequence: TGTGCCAGCAGCCAAAGCCCCGGGTCTAACTCTGGAAACACCATATATTTT.

The table lists this clone with a few counts. The chain employs TRBV11-2 and TRBJ1-5; the match to TRBD1 covers 7 bases. After removal of 5 bases from V and 4 bases from J, the junction contained 11 bases not matched to a gene. The germline V gene encodes CDR1 SGHAT and CDR2 FQNNGV. The length of the CDR3 is 16 residues. CDR3 sequence: CASSARQGKGNQPQHF. The CDR3, as DNA: TGTGCCAGCAGCGCCCGACAGGGAAAGGGGAATCAGCCCCAGCATTTT.

The chain employs TRBV2 and TRBJ2-7, with D perhaps TRBD1 (6 bases). V was shortened by 6 bases and J by 3 bases, with 12 bases between the two germline ends. The CDR3 length is 13 residues. Germline V CDR1 and CDR2: SNHLY, FYNNEI. The CDR3 protein is CASSRTDFYEQYF. CDR3 bases: TGTGCCAGCAGCAGGACAGACTTCTACGAGCAGTACTTC.

V usage is TRBV7-2 and J usage is TRBJ2-2; unclear D gene. Trimming removed 2 bases from V and 6 bases from J, with 7 bases in between. Germline lookup yields CDR1 SGHTA and CDR2 FQGNSA. CDR3 length: 13 amino acids. CDR3 DNA sequence: TGTGCCAGCAGCTTACTAGTTCCCGGGGAGCTGTTTTTT. This sequence encodes CASSLLVPGELFF.

The chain is built from TRBV5-1 and TRBJ2-7; 11 nucleotides align to TRBD1. The germline gives CDR1 SGHRS, CDR2 YFSETQ. CDR3 size: 14 residues. Trimming at V came to 4 bases and at J to 6 bases, leaving 6 bases not matched to a gene. CDR3 sequence (DNA): TGCGCCAGCAGCACCGGACAGGGGGCGCCCGAGCAGTACTTC. Its protein is CASSTGQGAPEQYF.

The chain employs TRBV3-1 (or the pseudogene TRBV3-2) and TRBJ2-2, with D perhaps TRBD2 (6 bases). The V end was cut by 1 base, the J end by 0 bases, with 9 bases between. There are 16 residues in the CDR3. Germline CDR1 reads LGHDT; CDR2 reads YNNKEL (reference sequence). Written as DNA, the CDR3 is TGTGCCAGCAGCCAAGTGGCGGGGACGAACACCGGGGAGCTGTTTTTT. As protein: CASSQVAGTNTGELFF.